Listed below are T cell receptor beta chains from one sample, sequenced in a study of blood T cell repertoires in COVID-19. The table came from immunoSEQ multiplex PCR; TCRdb's copy has only in-frame clones and leaves some out. The sample has about 310,000 clones, around 85% seen once. What was sequenced was PBMCs or T cells enriched from blood (not recorded which). The receptors here all came from a man under 40 who had recovered from COVID-19. Both conserved end residues are part of each CDR3. The order of the fields is D gene, V gene, J gene, clone size, CDR3 DNA, CDR3 protein. D genes are given only for firm matches. Clone size is shown for a subset of rows, as once, few, many or a class of expanded clone.

d_call: -
v_call: TRBV4-3
j_call: TRBJ2-3
clone_size: -
cdr3_nt: TGCGCCAGCAGCCAGAAAACTGAGCACTACACAGATACGCAGTATTTT
cdr3_aa: CASSQKTEHYTDTQYF

d_call: -
v_call: TRBV6-5
j_call: TRBJ1-1
clone_size: -
cdr3_nt: TGTGCCAGCACCGAATTTCAGGACAGGAACACTGAAGCTTTCTTT
cdr3_aa: CASTEFQDRNTEAFF

d_call: TRBD1
v_call: TRBV5-1
j_call: TRBJ2-5
clone_size: -
cdr3_nt: TGCGCCAGCAGCTCGGGAAGAACAGGGGGCGGGCAAGAGACCCAGTACTTC
cdr3_aa: CASSSGRTGGGQETQYF

d_call: -
v_call: TRBV2
j_call: TRBJ1-5
clone_size: -
cdr3_nt: TGTGCCAGCAGTGAACGACCAGGGATCCCTAATCAGCCCCAGCATTTT
cdr3_aa: CASSERPGIPNQPQHF

d_call: TRBD1
v_call: TRBV5-1
j_call: TRBJ1-3
clone_size: -
cdr3_nt: TGCGCCAGCAGCTCAGGGGGCGCTGGAAACACCATATATTTT
cdr3_aa: CASSSGGAGNTIYF

d_call: TRBD1
v_call: TRBV5-1
j_call: TRBJ1-1
clone_size: -
cdr3_nt: TGCGCCAGCAGCATCGGACAGGGAGCTGAAGCTTTCTTT
cdr3_aa: CASSIGQGAEAFF

d_call: -
v_call: TRBV5-1
j_call: TRBJ1-3
clone_size: -
cdr3_nt: TGCGCCAGCAGCTTGGGATCGGGGGCTGGAAACACCATATATTTT
cdr3_aa: CASSLGSGAGNTIYF

d_call: -
v_call: TRBV2
j_call: TRBJ1-1
clone_size: -
cdr3_nt: TGTGCCAGCAGTGCCCCGGGGTTCTCTGGGGCTGAAGCTTTCTTT
cdr3_aa: CASSAPGFSGAEAFF

d_call: -
v_call: TRBV9
j_call: TRBJ1-3
clone_size: -
cdr3_nt: TGTGCCAGCAGCAGTGGGACATTCGATTCTGGAAACACCATATATTTT
cdr3_aa: CASSSGTFDSGNTIYF

d_call: TRBD1
v_call: TRBV5-1
j_call: TRBJ1-6
clone_size: once
cdr3_nt: TGCGCCAGCAGCTTGTGGACAGGGAGCTCCTATAATTCACCCCTCCACTTT
cdr3_aa: CASSLWTGSSYNSPLHF

d_call: TRBD1
v_call: TRBV6-5
j_call: TRBJ1-1
clone_size: -
cdr3_nt: TGTGCCAGCAGCGCGCTCACAGGGGGCACTGAAGCTTTCTTT
cdr3_aa: CASSALTGGTEAFF

d_call: -
v_call: TRBV2
j_call: TRBJ1-3
clone_size: -
cdr3_nt: TGTGCCAGCAGTTCAGGAGGCGGAAACACCATATATTTT
cdr3_aa: CASSSGGGNTIYF

d_call: TRBD2
v_call: TRBV6-4
j_call: TRBJ2-3
clone_size: few
cdr3_nt: TGTGCCAGCAGTCAATTAGCGGGAAGCACAGATACGCAGTATTTT
cdr3_aa: CASSQLAGSTDTQYF

d_call: -
v_call: TRBV19
j_call: TRBJ1-2
clone_size: -
cdr3_nt: TGTGCCAGTTCACCTTGGCCGGGACACTACTATGGCTACACCTTC
cdr3_aa: CASSPWPGHYYGYTF

d_call: TRBD2
v_call: TRBV4-3
j_call: TRBJ2-7
clone_size: -
cdr3_nt: TGCGCCAGCAGCCAAGGAGGGACTAGCGGGACCTCGGGGGAGCAGTACTTC
cdr3_aa: CASSQGGTSGTSGEQYF

d_call: -
v_call: TRBV6-5
j_call: TRBJ2-5
clone_size: -
cdr3_nt: TGTGCCAGCAGTTACGGCGGGTCAAGGGAGACCCAGTACTTC
cdr3_aa: CASSYGGSRETQYF

d_call: -
v_call: TRBV7-7
j_call: TRBJ1-4
clone_size: -
cdr3_nt: TGTGCTAGCAGCCAAAGAACAGGAAATAATGAAAAACTGTTTTTT
cdr3_aa: CASSQRTGNNEKLFF

d_call: -
v_call: TRBV18
j_call: TRBJ2-7
clone_size: -
cdr3_nt: TGTGCCAGCTCACCAGACAGGACGAGTCTCTACGAGCAGTACTTC
cdr3_aa: CASSPDRTSLYEQYF

d_call: TRBD2
v_call: TRBV9
j_call: TRBJ2-5
clone_size: -
cdr3_nt: TGTGCCAGCAGCCAGACTAGCGGGCGGTGGGAGACCCAGTACTTC
cdr3_aa: CASSQTSGRWETQYF

d_call: -
v_call: TRBV27
j_call: TRBJ1-6
clone_size: few
cdr3_nt: TGTGCCAGCAGACCGACAGGCGGTAATTCACCCCTCCACTTT
cdr3_aa: CASRPTGGNSPLHF

d_call: TRBD1
v_call: TRBV9
j_call: TRBJ2-4
clone_size: -
cdr3_nt: TGTGCCAGCAGCGTAGGCGACAGGGTAATTGACATTCAGTACTTC
cdr3_aa: CASSVGDRVIDIQYF

d_call: -
v_call: TRBV7-2
j_call: TRBJ1-5
clone_size: few
cdr3_nt: TGTGCCAGCAGCATCGGGACGCGGGAAAATCAGCCCCAGCATTTT
cdr3_aa: CASSIGTRENQPQHF

d_call: -
v_call: TRBV27
j_call: TRBJ1-2
clone_size: -
cdr3_nt: TGTGCCAGCAGTTCCGGAGCAGCGGGGTTCCTCTATGGCTACACCTTC
cdr3_aa: CASSSGAAGFLYGYTF

d_call: TRBD1
v_call: TRBV2
j_call: TRBJ2-5
clone_size: -
cdr3_nt: TGTGCCAGCAGACCCGGGACAGGGGAAGAGACCCAGTACTTC
cdr3_aa: CASRPGTGEETQYF

d_call: -
v_call: TRBV2
j_call: TRBJ1-2
clone_size: -
cdr3_nt: TGTGCCAGCAGTGAAGGAATCGGGGGGATGTCTGCTAACTATGGCTACACCTTC
cdr3_aa: CASSEGIGGMSANYGYTF

d_call: TRBD2
v_call: TRBV5-4
j_call: TRBJ2-3
clone_size: -
cdr3_nt: TGTGCCAGCAGCTCGGGAGGGGGTACGCAGTATTTT
cdr3_aa: CASSSGGGTQYF

d_call: -
v_call: TRBV20-1
j_call: TRBJ1-1
clone_size: -
cdr3_nt: TGCAGTGCTAGTGTAGGGGGGGGAGGAGCTTTCTTT
cdr3_aa: CSASVGGGGAFF

d_call: TRBD1
v_call: TRBV2
j_call: TRBJ1-5
clone_size: -
cdr3_nt: TGTGCCAGCAAATTAAGACAGGGTGGTCAGCCCCAGCATTTT
cdr3_aa: CASKLRQGGQPQHF

d_call: TRBD1
v_call: TRBV2
j_call: TRBJ1-3
clone_size: few
cdr3_nt: TGTGCCAGCAGCAATAACCCGGGACAGGGAAACACCATATATTTT
cdr3_aa: CASSNNPGQGNTIYF

d_call: -
v_call: TRBV4-1
j_call: TRBJ1-5
clone_size: -
cdr3_nt: TGCGCCAGCAGCCAAGTGGGGGGTTTGGCCCAGCATTTT
cdr3_aa: CASSQVGGLAQHF

d_call: -
v_call: TRBV3-1/TRBV3-2
j_call: TRBJ1-3
clone_size: -
cdr3_nt: TGTGCCAGCAGCCTAACAGCTGCTGGAAACACCATATATTTT
cdr3_aa: CASSLTAAGNTIYF

d_call: -
v_call: TRBV7-6
j_call: TRBJ2-7
clone_size: -
cdr3_nt: TGTGCCAGCAGCTTAGACCAGTCGTTCTCCTACGAGCAGTACTTC
cdr3_aa: CASSLDQSFSYEQYF

d_call: TRBD1
v_call: TRBV5-1
j_call: TRBJ1-1
clone_size: -
cdr3_nt: TGCGCCAGCAGGGCCGGGACAGGGGAAGCTGAAGCTTTCTTT
cdr3_aa: CASRAGTGEAEAFF

d_call: -
v_call: TRBV3-1/TRBV3-2
j_call: TRBJ2-3
clone_size: -
cdr3_nt: TGTGCCAGCAGCCGTGAGCGGGGCACAGATACGCAGTATTTT
cdr3_aa: CASSRERGTDTQYF

d_call: -
v_call: TRBV6-4
j_call: TRBJ2-3
clone_size: -
cdr3_nt: TGTGCCAGCAGTGCTCGGCAGGAGGGTGCAGATACGCAGTATTTT
cdr3_aa: CASSARQEGADTQYF

d_call: TRBD2
v_call: TRBV4-3
j_call: TRBJ2-3
clone_size: few
cdr3_nt: TGCGCCAGCAGCGAATCGGGACTAGCGGATATTAACACAGATACGCAGTATTTT
cdr3_aa: CASSESGLADINTDTQYF

d_call: -
v_call: TRBV11-3
j_call: TRBJ2-7
clone_size: -
cdr3_nt: TGTGCCAGCAGCTTAGCGGGGTCCTACGAGCAGTACTTC
cdr3_aa: CASSLAGSYEQYF

d_call: -
v_call: TRBV5-4
j_call: TRBJ1-3
clone_size: -
cdr3_nt: TGTGCCAGCAGCTTGGGGGGCGCAGGGTCTTACTCTGGAAACACCATATATTTT
cdr3_aa: CASSLGGAGSYSGNTIYF

d_call: -
v_call: TRBV20-1
j_call: TRBJ2-7
clone_size: -
cdr3_nt: TGCAGTGCTAGTTTCACAGGGACTATCAACGAGCAGTACTTC
cdr3_aa: CSASFTGTINEQYF

d_call: -
v_call: TRBV7-3
j_call: TRBJ2-3
clone_size: -
cdr3_nt: TGTGCCAGCAGCCCCCAAGCGTTAAGCACAGATACGCAGTATTTT
cdr3_aa: CASSPQALSTDTQYF

d_call: -
v_call: TRBV5-6
j_call: TRBJ2-7
clone_size: many
cdr3_nt: TGTGCCAGCACCTACGGGTCGGGGGTCGAGCAGTACTTC
cdr3_aa: CASTYGSGVEQYF

d_call: -
v_call: TRBV6-5
j_call: TRBJ1-2
clone_size: few
cdr3_nt: TGTGCCAGCAGTTACGCCGGGGTGCGGTATGGCTACACCTTC
cdr3_aa: CASSYAGVRYGYTF

d_call: -
v_call: TRBV5-6
j_call: TRBJ1-6
clone_size: -
cdr3_nt: TGTGCCAGCAGCTTGAATCGGGAGGAGCCCCTCCACTTT
cdr3_aa: CASSLNREEPLHF

d_call: -
v_call: TRBV7-2
j_call: TRBJ1-4
clone_size: -
cdr3_nt: TGTGCCAGCAGCCCGCAATCGGGGTTAGGTGAAAAACTGTTTTTT
cdr3_aa: CASSPQSGLGEKLFF

d_call: TRBD1
v_call: TRBV20-1
j_call: TRBJ2-3
clone_size: -
cdr3_nt: TGCAGTGCTGGTGGACAGGGCGGCACAGATACGCAGTATTTT
cdr3_aa: CSAGGQGGTDTQYF

d_call: TRBD1
v_call: TRBV6-5
j_call: TRBJ1-1
clone_size: many
cdr3_nt: TGTGCCAGCACGGGACAGATAAACACTGAAGCTTTCTTT
cdr3_aa: CASTGQINTEAFF

d_call: -
v_call: TRBV7-2
j_call: TRBJ1-1
clone_size: -
cdr3_nt: TGTGCCAGCAGCGAGGACAGGAACACTGAAGCTTTCTTT
cdr3_aa: CASSEDRNTEAFF